In its sample, the clone carrying this TCR beta chain was seen many times. The antigen is undetermined. iRepertoire HTBI primers and Arm-PCR of CDR3 regions built TCR beta libraries. Using its own MiXCR run on the multiplex PCR reads, TCRdb lists one record per CDR3 protein. This sample has hundreds of thousands of distinct CDR3 sequences, with roughly a fifth found just once. This sample was taken from a study of regulatory T cells in long-lasting Graves disease. General study points: Persistent-disease Graves' patients showed less TCR diversity than new cases. Authors noted too few samples as a limitation.

Documented time point: persistent/refractory GD, antithyroid drugs over 5 years with positive TRAb. From RNA extracted from PBMCs, the TCR library was made. EDTA tubes received approximately 10 milliliters of collected peripheral blood. The input for sequencing was peripheral blood mononuclear cells (PBMCs), taken when the disease was refractory, from a patient treated with antithyroid drugs. This receptor was identified in a female donor with Graves disease.

The CDR3 sequence is CASTPRTGSNTEAFF. The CDR3 DNA reads TGTGCCAGCACCCCCCGTACAGGGTCGAACACTGAAGCTTTCTTT. This chain joins TRBV2 and TRBJ1-1, with D possibly TRBD1 on 6 matching bases. Looked up from germline, CDR1 is SNHLY and CDR2 is FYNNEI. The CDR3 covers 15 residues. V was trimmed by 7 bases and J by 1 base, leaving 16 bases between them.